The rows below give T cell receptor beta chains drawn from one sample of a study of graft-versus-host responses after intestinal transplantation. Using immunoSEQ multiplex PCR, the repertoire was profiled, and TCRdb retains in-frame clones only, with some absent. Seen here are 45,000 to 60,000 clones, about 93% observed once, and the top ten hold about 2.6%. The antigens of these receptors remain unknown. The sample was unstimulated CD4+ T cells sorted from spleen or lymph node cells, taken before transplant. These receptor sequences come from a human donor who was the organ donor for an intestinal transplant. Both conserved end residues are trimmed from each CDR3. D genes are given only for firm matches.

j_gene,v_gene,d_gene,CDR3aa
TRBJ2-7,TRBV28,-,ASSPLPLASSYEQY
TRBJ2-2,TRBV21-1,-,ASRKGAGELF
TRBJ2-1,TRBV30,TRBD2,AGTSGIPYNEQF
TRBJ2-3,TRBV7-2,TRBD1,ASSSDRGSSTDTQY
TRBJ1-3,TRBV30,-,AWSSIGNTIY
TRBJ1-1,TRBV5-4,TRBD1,ASSSGTGGRVTEAF
TRBJ1-4,TRBV6-1,TRBD1,ASSGQGLGGNEKLF
TRBJ2-1,TRBV4-3,-,ASSQHTGPLYNEQF
TRBJ1-2,TRBV5-1,TRBD1,ASSLEGGQGGYT
TRBJ2-7,TRBV7-2,TRBD2,ASSLAVSSGSVYEQY
TRBJ1-1,TRBV11-1,-,ASSLALANTEAF
TRBJ2-1,TRBV4-2,-,ASSQRESSYNEQF
TRBJ1-1,TRBV19,TRBD1,ASSKTGGNTEAF
TRBJ2-5,TRBV5-4,TRBD2,ASSSQLASGKETQY
TRBJ2-3,TRBV11-2,TRBD2,ASSSSGRKY
TRBJ2-7,TRBV4-1,TRBD2,ASSSGTSGREQY
TRBJ2-2,TRBV19,TRBD1,ATLQGATGELF
TRBJ2-3,TRBV20-1,-,SAIESTQY
TRBJ1-6,TRBV27,TRBD1,ASSFRGQPTPYNSPLH
TRBJ2-7,TRBV7-2,-,ASSLQNSYEQY
TRBJ2-7,TRBV18,TRBD1,ASSPQDRTLSYEQY
TRBJ2-7,TRBV27,-,ASSPSRGFTYEQY
TRBJ1-2,TRBV5-5,TRBD1,ASRRDRSGDGYT
TRBJ1-5,TRBV6-6,-,ASSYAGRESNQPQH
TRBJ1-3,TRBV7-9,TRBD1,ASSWTGDTIY
TRBJ2-6,TRBV7-3,-,ASSLSGPGANVLT
TRBJ2-6,TRBV7-3,TRBD1,ASSPRDRGSSGANVLT
TRBJ2-3,TRBV5-1,TRBD2,ASSARLAGSTDTQY
-,TRBV20-1,-,SVRGPYEQY
TRBJ1-1,TRBV6-6,TRBD1,ASTGQGGKENTEAF
TRBJ1-2,TRBV7-8,-,ASSWTANYGYT
TRBJ2-7,TRBV5-4,TRBD2,ASSESGRSYEQY
TRBJ2-3,TRBV5-4,TRBD2,ASSLAGGPGSDTQY
TRBJ2-7,TRBV7-9,TRBD2,ASSLRGEYEQY
TRBJ2-6,TRBV9,-,ASSVWGGGPGANVPT
TRBJ2-1,TRBV5-4,TRBD1,ASITPGQGWNEQF
TRBJ1-4,TRBV9,-,ASSVDTTNEKLF
-,TRBV7-2,-,ASSSLPWGGASYEQY
TRBJ2-5,TRBV5-1,TRBD2,ASSPDGLVTETQY
TRBJ2-3,TRBV4-2,TRBD2,ASSQDPTLAGEKDTQY
TRBJ2-1,TRBV7-3,TRBD2,ASSPGTSGNEQF
TRBJ2-5,TRBV18,-,ASSPPGQPQETQY
TRBJ1-4,TRBV29-1,-,SVSWSPTNEKLF
TRBJ1-2,TRBV30,-,AWSVRWVNYGYT
TRBJ2-7,TRBV5-6,-,ASSLMVGTDKSSYEQY
TRBJ1-5,TRBV19,TRBD1,ATTGTGGNQPQH
TRBJ2-5,TRBV7-2,TRBD2,ASSLGAVGLAGLQTQY
TRBJ2-7,TRBV9,TRBD2,ASSPRLAGGWREQY
TRBJ2-5,TRBV4-3,-,ASSQGWSNQETQY
TRBJ1-2,TRBV10-3,-,AISDRNYGYT
TRBJ2-3,TRBV4-2,TRBD2,ASSARLADTDTQY
TRBJ2-5,TRBV7-9,-,ASSSSIGSRETQY
TRBJ2-3,TRBV7-2,TRBD2,ASSISGTSTDTQY
TRBJ1-4,TRBV27,-,ASSPPQATNEKLF
TRBJ1-3,TRBV11-2,TRBD1,ASSSQGVSGNTIY